This T cell receptor (beta chain) came from a study of cytomegalovirus exposure and HLA in healthy donors (dated by TCRdb to about 2017). At the level of the whole study: An earlier analysis of a few hundred of the donors reported 276 Gb of sequence data and 100 million to 120 million unique TCR beta sequences obtained from some 170 million T cells. Donor age, sex, ethnicity and CMV serostatus were collected together with the repertoire data. Approximately 310 gigabases of sequencing data and approximately 80 million unique TCR sequences were included in an early release covering roughly 600 HLA-typed donors. Rather than using new phenotypic data, the later analysis identified candidate immune exposures from TCR beta sequences and from how often those sequences occurred across donors. All discovery cohort repertoires had been generated using a single sequencing platform. HLA typing covered class I and class II loci at four-digit resolution. To study patterns of TCR occurrence, a later analysis re-analyzed previously published TCR beta repertoires from around 700 donors and added high-resolution HLA genotyping. A later genetic analysis used genome-wide SNP genotypes for 398 of the 666 donors, treating that subset as a discovery cohort. The study profiled the T cell repertoires of more than 500 subjects by immunosequencing and related them to cytomegalovirus serostatus. On average, around 240,000 unique TCR beta nucleotide sequences were sequenced per donor among several hundred genotyped donors of the cohort, with around 19% of those sequences being non-productive. An earlier analysis of approximately 580 of the donors used high-throughput TCR beta sequencing to judge whether each TCR beta V gene segment behaved as functional or pseudogenic. The study aimed to test whether cataloging public T cell receptors could reveal signatures of past pathogen exposure. A separate validation cohort of over 95 different subjects was used in addition to the roughly 620-subject first cohort. The number of typed donors differed by locus: about 620-640 for A, B, C, DRB1 and DQB1; 500 to 550 for DQA1; about 600 for DPA1; and roughly 490 for DPB1. The genetic ancestry cluster associated with self-reported Caucasian donors included 81% of the 300 to 400 genotyped donors. High-throughput TCR immunosequencing, statistical association of individual TCRs with disease status, and machine learning were combined to predict cytomegalovirus infection status. Five DR-DQ haplotypes were treated as single units for association and clustering because of strong linkage in the cohort.

To prepare the library, the immunoSEQ multiplex PCR assay was applied. A mixture of 60 forward primers for TCR Vbeta segments and 13 reverse primers for TCR Jbeta segments was used in the multiplex PCR. The CDR3 region of rearranged TCR beta genes was amplified from genomic DNA with a multiplex PCR assay. On the Illumina HiSeq System, the amplified TCR beta libraries were sequenced as 87-base-pair reads. The original methods were these. A later analysis counted approximately 84 million unique TCR beta chains across the 700 or so repertoires, and 10 million to 12 million of these chains were shared by at least two donors. To remove PCR and sequencing errors, raw reads were error-corrected and collapsed into unique sequences using a nearest-neighbor algorithm that merged closely related sequences. V, D and J gene segments were assigned by aligning CDR3 sequences to IMGT reference sequences. For a sequence to be retained, a match of at least six nucleotides was required to both a V gene segment and a J gene segment. Rearrangements were classified as productive when the CDR3 lacked stop codons and remained in frame with V and J, and all other rearrangements were classified as non-productive. CDR3 was defined according to IMGT convention as the region running from the second conserved V-encoded cysteine to the conserved J-encoded phenylalanine. The earlier analysis of about 590 of the donors excluded sequences that lacked an unambiguous match to a single V gene segment. An earlier analysis of several hundred of the donors called V segments functional above 56.7% productive rearrangements and segregating when the between-donor standard deviation exceeded 5%. A statistical classification framework was developed to diagnose cytomegalovirus status using the catalog of TCR beta chain sequences. A later analysis assigned V and J genes by comparing TCR nucleotide sequences with IMGT/GENE-DB human TR gene sequences. The TCRdist pipeline was used in a later analysis to assign CDR3 sequences and most-parsimonious VDJ recombination scenarios. In a later analysis, each TCR beta chain was defined by its CDR3 amino acid sequence together with its V-gene family, and reads without a unique V-gene family were excluded. To address suspected cross-contamination and a sequencing artifact, a later analysis removed approximately 600 highly shared, low-generation-probability nucleotide sequences. In a later analysis, a clonal expansion index was calculated for each public chain from normalized within-repertoire ranks of inferred template counts. In a later analysis, generation probabilities were computed with a VDJ recombination model fitted to out-of-frame rearrangements, and the resulting probabilities were checked against IGoR. A later analysis scored TCR-TCR, TCR-HLA and TCR-CMV co-occurrence with hypergeometric tests, applying a repertoire-size bias correction to TCR pairs. A later analysis estimated false discovery rates by permuting HLA or CMV assignments 20 times. In a later analysis, co-occurring TCRs were grouped using DBSCAN, with TCRdist sequence similarity added in when clustering inside HLA-allele-positive subsets. Repertoires with fewer than 30,000 or more than 120,000 public chains were left out of co-occurrence clustering, as were about 5 repertoires with anomalous nucleotide sharing. TCRdb took over this immuneACCESS table, retaining in-frame rearrangements with V and J assigned. Such tables are incomplete; in checked studies, under half of the missing clones stem from an unresolved V gene, and the remainder is unexplained. That table supplies the V and J calls and clone size; D and trimming were determined from the DNA. The sample yields around 190,000 clones; roughly four fifths were counted once. About 1.8% of the sample rests with the top ten.

Details on this clone: Its antigen is currently not known. Per-nucleotide qualities are absent, and no much larger clonotype sits a single base away.

In total, 630 or so healthy bone marrow donors made up the cohort. At the time of sampling, all cohort members were nominally healthy, though unrecorded immune exposures were likely present. The donor was CMV seronegative and belonged to the group of more than 300 seronegative cohort members. A peripheral blood sample was collected from each donor, and TCR beta sequencing was performed on peripheral blood mononuclear cells. Genomic DNA was extracted from the blood cell samples with the Qiagen DNeasy Blood Extraction Kit. The germline V gene (reference sequence) sets CDR1 to SEHNR and CDR2 to FQNEAQ. The CDR3 numbers 16 residues from cysteine through phenylalanine. Only the CDR3 DNA stays, 48 bases, in frame from base 1. The V end gives up 2 bases and the J end 6 bases, leaving 6 bases in the junction not matched to a gene. What the authors observed across the whole study: Broadly in line with IMGT annotations, most TCR beta V segments showed up in productive rearrangements about 90% or about 30% of the time in an earlier analysis of approximately 640 of the donors. While some public TCRs were present in many individuals, most TCR sequences turned up only very rarely across donors. Correlated functional status among segregating V segments might be attributable to linkage disequilibrium, but an unknown experimental factor could not be ruled out. A total of roughly 160 TCR beta chains were listed by the study as associated with cytomegalovirus. When HLA alleles, especially DR and DQ, strongly co-occurred, TCR associations were difficult to assign to individual alleles. A later analysis found that TCR association rates varied across HLA loci, with DRB1 alleles showing the most associated TCRs and HLA-C alleles the fewest. Because some donors lacked HLA typing at each locus, the association tests relied only on the typed subset. The authors suggested that the approach could potentially be extended to other disease states and immunological phenotypes. According to a later analysis, parvovirus B19, influenza, CMV and Epstein-Barr virus appeared linked to several top co-occurrence clusters. A cluster of highly shared sequence variants was judged likely to be a technical artifact of the sequencing pipeline. A later analysis found that HLA-associated TCR beta chains were more clonally expanded and had lower generation probabilities than equally common non-associated chains. The classifier was reported to diagnose cytomegalovirus status with high specificity and sensitivity in both the original and validation cohorts. Approximately 16 rarely observed V segments, including chromosome 9 orphons, were excluded from the earlier analysis of approximately 500 of the donors because counts were too low. In vitro tests confirmed that a few of the cytomegalovirus-associated TCR beta chains recognize cytomegalovirus antigens. In this cohort, only TCR beta chains were sequenced, and detectable features were limited by the absence of alpha or paired-chain data. CMV serostatus was the only immune exposure information available for the cohort. Roughly uniform sequencing depth across donors was assumed in presence/absence analyses, although this assumption may not hold. A further reported finding was that TCR beta sequences accurately predicted the HLA-A and HLA-B alleles for most subjects in the first cohort. According to a later analysis, most CMV-associated TCR beta chains appeared to be HLA-restricted, and the HLA associations seemed to be driven largely by CMV exposure. In a later analysis, 16,951 TCR beta sequences were associated with specific HLA alleles at a false discovery rate of 0.05. An association between a missense DCLRE1C variant and V-gene and J-gene trimming of TCR beta chains was found in a later genetic analysis and replicated in an independent cohort. Because the 87-base-pair reads could not distinguish some IMGT-functional V segments, including TRBV6-2 and TRBV6-3, those segments were excluded. Compared with the 666-donor mean, donors in an Asian-associated ancestry cluster had fewer N-insertions in productive TCRs, according to a later genetic analysis.

Sequencing was carried out using PBMCs. The receptor was isolated from a man younger than 30 in good health and CMV-seronegative. The chain uses TRBV7-9 and TRBJ2-2, with 10 junctional bases fitting TRBD2. Here the CDR3 is given as CASSLYLAGGSGELFF. The sequenced DNA is TGTGCCAGCAGCTTATACTTAGCGGGAGGTTCCGGGGAGCTGTTTTTT. With the portions outside the CDR3 filled from the reference TRBV7-9 and TRBJ2-2 genes, the complete variable region becomes DTGVSQNPRHKITKRGQNVTFRCDPISEHNRLYWYRQTLGQGPEFLTYFQNEAQLEKSRLLSDRFSAERPKGSFSTLEIQRTEQGDSAMYLCASSLYLAGGSGELFFGEGSRLTVL.